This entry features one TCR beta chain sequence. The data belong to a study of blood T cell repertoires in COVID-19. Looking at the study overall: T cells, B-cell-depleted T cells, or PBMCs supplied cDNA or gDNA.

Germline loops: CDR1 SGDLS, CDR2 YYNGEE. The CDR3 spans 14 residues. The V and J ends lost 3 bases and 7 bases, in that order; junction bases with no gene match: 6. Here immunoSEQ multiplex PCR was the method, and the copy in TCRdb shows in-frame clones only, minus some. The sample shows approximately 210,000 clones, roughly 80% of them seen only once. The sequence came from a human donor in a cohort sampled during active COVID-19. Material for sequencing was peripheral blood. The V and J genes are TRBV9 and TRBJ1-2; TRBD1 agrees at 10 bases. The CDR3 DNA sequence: TGTGCCAGCAGCGCGGGGACAGGGGACGGTGGCTACACCTTC. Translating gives CASSAGTGDGGYTF.